The sequence of this TCR beta chain was determined in a study of blood T cell repertoires in COVID-19. Generated by immunoSEQ multiplex PCR, the TCRdb table keeps only in-frame clones and is missing some. The sample yields around 93,000 clones, less than 95% seen once. Only one count was recorded for this clone. V lost 3 bases, J lost 14 bases, and 24 bases lay in between. Germline loops: CDR1 SGHDT, CDR2 YYEEEE. This CDR3 comprises 15 residues. Sequenced sample: peripheral blood. The receptor's source is a man aged 18 to 30 with COVID-19, enrolled during active disease. The chain links TRBV5-6 to TRBJ2-1; weak D call: TRBD2 (5 bases). The chain's CDR3 is CASSSLGLDRNLEFF. The CDR3 nucleotides read TGTGCCAGCAGCTCCCTCGGACTTGATCGAAACTTGGAGTTCTTC.